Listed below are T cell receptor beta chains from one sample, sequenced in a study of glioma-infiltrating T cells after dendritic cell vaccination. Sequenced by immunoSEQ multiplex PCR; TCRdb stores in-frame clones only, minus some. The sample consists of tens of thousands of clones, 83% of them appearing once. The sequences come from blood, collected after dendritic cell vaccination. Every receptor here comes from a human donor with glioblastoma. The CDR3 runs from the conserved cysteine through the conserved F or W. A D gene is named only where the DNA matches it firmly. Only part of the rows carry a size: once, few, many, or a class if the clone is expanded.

CDR3: CASSDQTGGGYEQYF; DNA: TGTGCCAGCAGCGATCAGACAGGGGGGGGGTACGAGCAGTACTTC; J: TRBJ2-7; V: TRBV5-4; D: TRBD1; size: -
CDR3: CASSPRVEPYGYTF; DNA: TGTGCCAGCAGCCCGAGAGTGGAGCCCTATGGCTACACCTTC; J: TRBJ1-2; V: TRBV7-2; D: -; size: -
CDR3: CSVASGRTNYGYTF; DNA: TGCAGCGTTGCGTCTGGCAGGACTAACTATGGCTACACCTTC; J: TRBJ1-2; V: TRBV29-1; D: -; size: once
CDR3: CASSIDRNEAFF; DNA: TGTGCCAGCAGTATTGACAGGAATGAAGCTTTCTTT; J: TRBJ1-1; V: TRBV2; D: -; size: once
CDR3: CSVSVEPLYGYTF; DNA: TGCAGCGTTTCCGTCGAGCCTCTTTATGGCTACACCTTC; J: TRBJ1-2; V: TRBV29-1; D: -; size: -
CDR3: CASSLTSINSGNTIYF; DNA: TGTGCCAGCAGCTTAACCAGTATAAACTCTGGAAACACCATATATTTT; J: TRBJ1-3; V: TRBV7-9; D: -; size: once
CDR3: CASSSGLDTGELFF; DNA: TGTGCCAGCAGCTCAGGACTGGACACCGGGGAGCTGTTTTTT; J: TRBJ2-2; V: TRBV7-3; D: -; size: -
CDR3: CASRSSTEIGELFF; DNA: TGTGCCAGCAGATCCTCCACAGAGATCGGGGAGCTGTTTTTT; J: TRBJ2-2; V: TRBV7-3; D: -; size: -
CDR3: CSVEGAGTGDNRGYGYTF; DNA: TGCAGCGTTGAGGGTGCCGGGACAGGGGATAATCGCGGCTATGGCTACACCTTC; J: TRBJ1-2; V: TRBV29-1; D: TRBD1; size: -
CDR3: CASSSMTDSGNTIYF; DNA: TGTGCCAGCAGCTCCATGACAGACTCTGGAAACACCATATATTTT; J: TRBJ1-3; V: TRBV7-8; D: -; size: -
CDR3: CASSEAGAGNTIYF; DNA: TGTGCCAGCAGCGAGGCAGGGGCTGGAAACACCATATATTTT; J: TRBJ1-3; V: TRBV7-9; D: -; size: -
CDR3: CASSFGGETQYF; DNA: TGTGCCAGCAGCTTCGGCGGAGAGACCCAGTACTTC; J: TRBJ2-5; V: TRBV11-2; D: -; size: -
CDR3: CASSEDQGQEQFF; DNA: TGTGCCAGCAGTGAAGATCAGGGACAGGAGCAGTTCTTC; J: TRBJ2-1; V: TRBV2; D: TRBD1; size: -
CDR3: CASSQDRGSDEQFF; DNA: TGCGCCAGCAGCCAAGATAGGGGGAGCGATGAGCAGTTCTTC; J: TRBJ2-1; V: TRBV4-3; D: -; size: -
CDR3: CASHRTDYGYTF; DNA: TGTGCCAGCCACCGGACAGACTATGGCTACACCTTC; J: TRBJ1-2; V: TRBV19; D: -; size: -
CDR3: CASSPDLSLTRYNEQFF; DNA: TGTGCCAGCAGCCCAGACTTGTCCTTAACCCGATACAATGAGCAGTTCTTC; J: TRBJ2-1; V: TRBV7-2; D: -; size: -
CDR3: CASSLGRDRVSNEQFF; DNA: TGCGCCAGCAGCTTGGGGCGGGACAGGGTTAGCAATGAGCAGTTCTTC; J: TRBJ2-1; V: TRBV5-1; D: TRBD1; size: -
CDR3: CASKRGVVDNEQFF; DNA: TGTGCCAGCAAACGGGGTGTGGTGGACAATGAGCAGTTCTTC; J: TRBJ2-1; V: TRBV2; D: -; size: -
CDR3: CASSQLGGGSYEQYF; DNA: TGTGCCAGCAGCCAACTCGGTGGAGGCTCCTACGAGCAGTACTTC; J: TRBJ2-7; V: TRBV6-5; D: -; size: few
CDR3: CASSLDRAGDYGYTF; DNA: TGTGCCAGCAGCTTAGATAGGGCAGGGGACTATGGCTACACCTTC; J: TRBJ1-2; V: TRBV11-2; D: -; size: -
CDR3: CASSQDLGYEQYF; DNA: TGTGCCAGCAGCCAAGATCTAGGTTACGAGCAGTACTTC; J: TRBJ2-7; V: TRBV14; D: -; size: once
CDR3: CASSQMRDTEAFF; DNA: TGTGCCAGCAGTCAAATGCGGGATACTGAAGCTTTCTTT; J: TRBJ1-1; V: TRBV7-3; D: -; size: -
CDR3: CASIDRDNYEQYF; DNA: TGTGCCAGCATCGACAGGGATAACTACGAGCAGTACTTC; J: TRBJ2-7; V: TRBV2; D: TRBD1; size: few
CDR3: CASSGDRGNEQFF; DNA: TGTGCCAGCAGTGGCGACAGGGGCAATGAGCAGTTCTTC; J: TRBJ2-1; V: TRBV6-1; D: TRBD1; size: -
CDR3: CASRPDRGFSAEAFF; DNA: TGTGCCAGTAGGCCGGACAGGGGGTTTAGCGCTGAAGCTTTCTTT; J: TRBJ1-1; V: TRBV19; D: TRBD1; size: -
CDR3: CASSQESWGAGGPVETQYF; DNA: TGCGCCAGCAGCCAAGAAAGTTGGGGAGCGGGGGGGCCAGTGGAGACCCAGTACTTC; J: TRBJ2-5; V: TRBV4-1; D: TRBD2; size: -
CDR3: CASRDPQGSANEKLFF; DNA: TGTGCCAGCAGGGACCCACAGGGGTCGGCAAATGAAAAACTGTTTTTT; J: TRBJ1-4; V: TRBV2; D: TRBD1; size: -
CDR3: CASSTTGHTEAFF; DNA: TGTGCCAGTAGTACTACAGGGCACACTGAAGCTTTCTTT; J: TRBJ1-1; V: TRBV19; D: -; size: few
CDR3: CASSLAGGQGAREQYF; DNA: TGTGCCAGCAGCTTGGCCGGGGGACAGGGGGCGAGGGAGCAGTACTTC; J: TRBJ2-7; V: TRBV5-4; D: TRBD1; size: -
CDR3: CASRGDGTDTQYF; DNA: TGTGCCAGCAGGGGAGACGGCACAGATACGCAGTATTTT; J: TRBJ2-3; V: TRBV9; D: -; size: -
CDR3: CASAIGVQNEKLFF; DNA: TGTGCCAGCGCCATCGGAGTCCAGAATGAAAAACTGTTTTTT; J: TRBJ1-4; V: TRBV7-9; D: -; size: once
CDR3: CATSRGNAGGPGEQFF; DNA: TGTGCCACCAGCAGAGGTAACGCGGGGGGGCCGGGTGAGCAGTTCTTC; J: TRBJ2-1; V: TRBV15; D: TRBD2; size: -
CDR3: CASSPTVEGTEAFF; DNA: TGTGCCAGCAGCCCGACGGTTGAGGGCACTGAAGCTTTCTTT; J: TRBJ1-1; V: TRBV7-2; D: -; size: -
CDR3: CSVDTPGVLTF; DNA: TGCAGCGTTGACACTCCCGGGGTCCTGACTTTC; J: TRBJ2-6; V: TRBV29-1; D: -; size: -
CDR3: CASRETGRPNNEQFF; DNA: TGTGCCAGTAGGGAGACAGGGAGACCCAACAATGAGCAGTTCTTC; J: TRBJ2-1; V: TRBV19; D: TRBD1; size: -
CDR3: CASSVQSFGETEAFF; DNA: TGTGCCAGCAGCGTACAGTCATTCGGGGAAACTGAAGCTTTCTTT; J: TRBJ1-1; V: TRBV9; D: -; size: -
CDR3: CASSQAGQGHGYTF; DNA: TGCGCCAGCAGCCAAGCCGGCCAGGGCCATGGCTACACCTTC; J: TRBJ1-2; V: TRBV4-3; D: -; size: -
CDR3: CASTQTPGGDTQYF; DNA: TGTGCCAGCACCCAGACCCCGGGAGGAGATACGCAGTATTTT; J: TRBJ2-3; V: TRBV7-2; D: TRBD2; size: -
CDR3: CASSLGAGWGNEQFF; DNA: TGTGCCAGCAGCTTAGGGGCGGGGTGGGGGAATGAGCAGTTCTTC; J: TRBJ2-1; V: TRBV7-2; D: -; size: -
CDR3: CASTPLTDPYGYTF; DNA: TGTGCCAGCACTCCCTTGACAGACCCCTATGGCTACACCTTC; J: TRBJ1-2; V: TRBV6-5; D: -; size: -